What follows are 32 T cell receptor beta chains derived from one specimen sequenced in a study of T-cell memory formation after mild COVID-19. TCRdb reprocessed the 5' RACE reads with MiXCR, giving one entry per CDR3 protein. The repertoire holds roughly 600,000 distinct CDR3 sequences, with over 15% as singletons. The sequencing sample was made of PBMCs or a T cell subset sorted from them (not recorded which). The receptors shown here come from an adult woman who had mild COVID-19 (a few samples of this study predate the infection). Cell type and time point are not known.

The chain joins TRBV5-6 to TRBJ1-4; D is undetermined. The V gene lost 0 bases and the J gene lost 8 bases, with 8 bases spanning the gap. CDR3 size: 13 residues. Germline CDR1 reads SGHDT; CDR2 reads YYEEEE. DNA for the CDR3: TGTGCCAGCAGCTTGGTGGATGGAGAAAAACTGTTTTTT. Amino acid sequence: CASSLVDGEKLFF.

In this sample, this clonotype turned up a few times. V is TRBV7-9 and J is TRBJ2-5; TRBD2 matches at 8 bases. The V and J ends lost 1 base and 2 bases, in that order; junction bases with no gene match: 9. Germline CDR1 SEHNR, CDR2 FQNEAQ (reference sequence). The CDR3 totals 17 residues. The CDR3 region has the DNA TGTGCCAGCAGCTTAGTTATGGTTAGCGGGGCACAAGAGACCCAGTACTTC. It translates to CASSLVMVSGAQETQYF.

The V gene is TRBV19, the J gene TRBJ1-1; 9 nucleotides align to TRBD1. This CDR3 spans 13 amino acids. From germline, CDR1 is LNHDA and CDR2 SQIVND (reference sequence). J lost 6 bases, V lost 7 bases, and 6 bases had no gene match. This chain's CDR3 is CASNLGQGPEAFF. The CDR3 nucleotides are TGTGCCAGTAACCTGGGACAGGGCCCTGAAGCTTTCTTT.

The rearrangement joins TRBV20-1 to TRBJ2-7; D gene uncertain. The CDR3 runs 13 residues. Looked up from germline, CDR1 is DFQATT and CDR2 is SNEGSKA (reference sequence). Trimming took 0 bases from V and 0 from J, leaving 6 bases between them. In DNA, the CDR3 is TGCAGTGCTAGAGATATAAGCTCCTACGAGCAGTACTTC. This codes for CSARDISSYEQYF.

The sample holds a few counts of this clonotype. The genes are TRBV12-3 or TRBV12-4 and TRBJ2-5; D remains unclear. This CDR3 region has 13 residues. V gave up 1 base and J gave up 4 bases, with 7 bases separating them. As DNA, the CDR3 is TGTGCCAGCAGTTTAGATCGACTAGAGACCCAGTACTTC. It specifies CASSLDRLETQYF.

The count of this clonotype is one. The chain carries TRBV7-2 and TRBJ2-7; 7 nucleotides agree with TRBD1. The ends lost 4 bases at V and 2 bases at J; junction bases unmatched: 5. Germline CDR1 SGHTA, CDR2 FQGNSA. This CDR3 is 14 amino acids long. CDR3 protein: CASSSQGFAYEQYF. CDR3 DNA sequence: TGTGCCAGCAGCTCACAGGGGTTTGCCTACGAGCAGTACTTC.

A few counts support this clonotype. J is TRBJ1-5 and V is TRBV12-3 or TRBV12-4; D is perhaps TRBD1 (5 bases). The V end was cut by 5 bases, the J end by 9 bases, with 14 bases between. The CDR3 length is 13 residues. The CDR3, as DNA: TGTGCCAGCAGTGAGGGGCTCGCAGGGCCCCAGCATTTT. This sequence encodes CASSEGLAGPQHF.

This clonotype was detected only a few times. Here the CDR3 reads CSARERTELNTDTQYF. In nucleotides, the CDR3 is TGCAGTGCTAGGGAACGGACAGAGTTAAACACAGATACGCAGTATTTT. V is TRBV20-1 and J is TRBJ2-3, with TRBD1 as a possible D gene (6 bases). This CDR3 contains 16 residues. The germline gives CDR1 DFQATT, CDR2 SNEGSKA (reference sequence). V was trimmed by 3 bases and J by 2 bases, leaving 18 bases between them.

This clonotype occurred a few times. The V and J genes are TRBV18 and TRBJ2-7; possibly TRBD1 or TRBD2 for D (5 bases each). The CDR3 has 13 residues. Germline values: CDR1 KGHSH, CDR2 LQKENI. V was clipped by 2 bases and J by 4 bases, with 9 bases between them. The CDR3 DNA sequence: TGTGCCAGCTCACCAGGCAGGGAGTACGAGCAGTACTTC. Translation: CASSPGREYEQYF.

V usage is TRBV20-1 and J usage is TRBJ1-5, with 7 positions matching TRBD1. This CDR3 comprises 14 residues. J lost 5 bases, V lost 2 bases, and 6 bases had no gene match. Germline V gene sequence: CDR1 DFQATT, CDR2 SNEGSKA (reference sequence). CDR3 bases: TGCAGTGCTAGAAACCGACAGGGTTATCAGCCCCAGCATTTT. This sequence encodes CSARNRQGYQPQHF.

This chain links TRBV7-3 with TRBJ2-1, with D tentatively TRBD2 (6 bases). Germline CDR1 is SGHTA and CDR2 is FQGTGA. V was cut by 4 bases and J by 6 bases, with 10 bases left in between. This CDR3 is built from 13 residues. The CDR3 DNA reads TGTGCCAGCAGCTCCCCCGGGGGCAATGAGCAGTTCTTC. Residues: CASSSPGGNEQFF.

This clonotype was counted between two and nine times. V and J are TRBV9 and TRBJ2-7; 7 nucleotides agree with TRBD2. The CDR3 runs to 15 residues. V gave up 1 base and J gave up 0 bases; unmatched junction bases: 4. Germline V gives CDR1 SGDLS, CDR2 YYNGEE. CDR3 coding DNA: TGTGCCAGCAGCGTATACGCGGGGGACTCCTACGAGCAGTACTTC. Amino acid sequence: CASSVYAGDSYEQYF.

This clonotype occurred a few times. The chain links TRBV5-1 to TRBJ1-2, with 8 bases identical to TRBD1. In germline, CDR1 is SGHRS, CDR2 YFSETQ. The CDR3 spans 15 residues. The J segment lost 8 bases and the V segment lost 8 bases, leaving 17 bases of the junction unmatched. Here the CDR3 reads CASSGTGGAPLGYTF. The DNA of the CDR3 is TGCGCCAGTTCCGGGACAGGAGGAGCCCCTCTGGGCTACACCTTC.

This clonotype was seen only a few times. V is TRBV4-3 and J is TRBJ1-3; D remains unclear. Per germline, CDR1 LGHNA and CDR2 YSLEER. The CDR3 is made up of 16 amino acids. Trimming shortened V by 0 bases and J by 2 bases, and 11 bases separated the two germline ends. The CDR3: CASSQDPPRAGNTIYF. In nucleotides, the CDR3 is TGCGCCAGCAGCCAAGACCCTCCTAGGGCTGGAAACACCATATATTTT.

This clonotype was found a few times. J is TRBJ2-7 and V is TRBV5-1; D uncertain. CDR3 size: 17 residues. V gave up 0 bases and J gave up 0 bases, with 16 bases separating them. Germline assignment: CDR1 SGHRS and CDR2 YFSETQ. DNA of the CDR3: TGCGCCAGCAGCTTGGGACCCGGAGCCATCCTCTCCTACGAGCAGTACTTC. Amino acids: CASSLGPGAILSYEQYF.

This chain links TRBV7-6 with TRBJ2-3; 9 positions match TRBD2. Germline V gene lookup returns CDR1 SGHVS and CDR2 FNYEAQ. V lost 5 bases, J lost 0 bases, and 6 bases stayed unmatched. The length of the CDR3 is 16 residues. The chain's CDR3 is CASSVRLAESTDTQYF. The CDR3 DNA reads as TGTGCCAGCAGCGTGAGACTAGCGGAAAGCACAGATACGCAGTATTTT. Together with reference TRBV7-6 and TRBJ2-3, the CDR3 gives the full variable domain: GAGVSQSPRYKVTKRGQDVALRCDPISGHVSLYWYRQALGQGPEFLTYFNYEAQQDKSGLPNDRFSAERPEGSISTLTIQRTEQRDSAMYRCASSVRLAESTDTQYFGPGTRLTVL.

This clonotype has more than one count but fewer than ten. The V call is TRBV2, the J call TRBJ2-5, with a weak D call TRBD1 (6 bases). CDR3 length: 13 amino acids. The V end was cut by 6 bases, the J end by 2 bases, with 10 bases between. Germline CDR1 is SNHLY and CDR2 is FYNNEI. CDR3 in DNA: TGTGCCAGCAGCGGGACACTTCAAGAGACCCAGTACTTC. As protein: CASSGTLQETQYF.

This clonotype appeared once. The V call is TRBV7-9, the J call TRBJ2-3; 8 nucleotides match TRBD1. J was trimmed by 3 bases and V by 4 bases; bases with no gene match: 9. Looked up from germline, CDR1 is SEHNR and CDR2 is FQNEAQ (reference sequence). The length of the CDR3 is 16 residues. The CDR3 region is CASSSSGTGGTDTQYF. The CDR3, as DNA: TGTGCCAGCAGCTCATCCGGGACAGGAGGTACAGATACGCAGTATTTT.

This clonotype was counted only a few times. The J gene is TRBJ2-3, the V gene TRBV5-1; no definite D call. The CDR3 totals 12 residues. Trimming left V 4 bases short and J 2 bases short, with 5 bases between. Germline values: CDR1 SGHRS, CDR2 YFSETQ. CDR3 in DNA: TGCGCCAGCAGCACCACCACAGATACGCAGTATTTT. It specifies CASSTTTDTQYF. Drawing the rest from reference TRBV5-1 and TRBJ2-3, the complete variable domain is KAGVTQTPRYLIKTRGQQVTLSCSPISGHRSVSWYQQTPGQGLQFLFEYFSETQRNKGNFPGRFSGRQFSNSRSEMNVSTLELGDSALYLCASSTTTDTQYFGPGTRLTVL.

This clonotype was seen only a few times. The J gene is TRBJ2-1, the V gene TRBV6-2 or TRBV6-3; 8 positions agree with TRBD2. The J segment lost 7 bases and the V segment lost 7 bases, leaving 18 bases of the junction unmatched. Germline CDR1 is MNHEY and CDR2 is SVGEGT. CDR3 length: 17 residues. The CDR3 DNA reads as TGTGCCAGCAAAACCTTATACGGGACTAGGAACACGAATGAGCAGTTCTTC. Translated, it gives CASKTLYGTRNTNEQFF.

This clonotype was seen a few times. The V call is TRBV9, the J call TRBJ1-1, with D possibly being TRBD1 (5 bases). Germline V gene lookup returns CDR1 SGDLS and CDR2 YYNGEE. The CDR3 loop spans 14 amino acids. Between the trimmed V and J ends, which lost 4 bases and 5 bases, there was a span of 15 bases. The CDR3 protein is CASSWQGSGTEAFF. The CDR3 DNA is TGTGCCAGCAGCTGGCAGGGTTCGGGAACTGAAGCTTTCTTT.

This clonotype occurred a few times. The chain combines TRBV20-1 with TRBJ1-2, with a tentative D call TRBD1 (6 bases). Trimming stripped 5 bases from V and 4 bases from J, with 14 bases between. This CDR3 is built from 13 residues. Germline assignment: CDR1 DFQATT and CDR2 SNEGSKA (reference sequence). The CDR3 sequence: CSAATGSPYGYTF. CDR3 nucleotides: TGCAGTGCTGCTACAGGGTCCCCCTATGGCTACACCTTC.

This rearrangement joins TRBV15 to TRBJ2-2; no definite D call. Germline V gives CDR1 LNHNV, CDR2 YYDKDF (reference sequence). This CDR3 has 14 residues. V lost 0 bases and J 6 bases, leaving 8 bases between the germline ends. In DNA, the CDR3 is TGTGCCACCAGCAGAGATGCGACCCCCGGGGAGCTGTTTTTT. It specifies CATSRDATPGELFF. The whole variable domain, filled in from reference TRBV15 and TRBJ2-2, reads DAMVIQNPRYQVTQFGKPVTLSCSQTLNHNVMYWYQQKSSQAPKLLFHYYDKDFNNEADTPDNFQSRRPNTSFCFLDIRSPGLGDTAMYLCATSRDATPGELFFGEGSRLTVL.

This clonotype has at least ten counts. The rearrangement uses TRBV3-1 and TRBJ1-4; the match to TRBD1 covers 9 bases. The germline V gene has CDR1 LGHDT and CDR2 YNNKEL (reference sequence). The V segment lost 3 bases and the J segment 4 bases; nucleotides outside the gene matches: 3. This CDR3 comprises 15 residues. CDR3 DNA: TGTGCCAGCAGCCAGTACAGGGGGCGTAATGAAAAACTGTTTTTT. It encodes CASSQYRGRNEKLFF.

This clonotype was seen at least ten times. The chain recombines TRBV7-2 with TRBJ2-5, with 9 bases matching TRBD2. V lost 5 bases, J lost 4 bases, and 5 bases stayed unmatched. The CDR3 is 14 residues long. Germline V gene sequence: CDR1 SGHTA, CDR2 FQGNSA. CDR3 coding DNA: TGTGCCAGCAGCCTAGGGACTAGCAGAGAGACCCAGTACTTC. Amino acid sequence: CASSLGTSRETQYF. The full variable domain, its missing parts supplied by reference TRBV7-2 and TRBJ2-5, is GAGVSQSPSNKVTEKGKDVELRCDPISGHTALYWYRQSLGQGLEFLIYFQGNSAPDKSGLPSDRFSAERTGGSVSTLTIQRTQQEDSAVYLCASSLGTSRETQYFGPGTRLLVL.

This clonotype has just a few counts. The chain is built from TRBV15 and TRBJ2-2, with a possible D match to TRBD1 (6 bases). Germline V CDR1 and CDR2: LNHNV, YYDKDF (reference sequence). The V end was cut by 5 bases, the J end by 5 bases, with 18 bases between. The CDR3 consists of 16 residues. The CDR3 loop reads CATSQPGHSATGELFF. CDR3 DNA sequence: TGTGCCACCAGCCAACCGGGACATTCAGCGACCGGGGAGCTGTTTTTT.

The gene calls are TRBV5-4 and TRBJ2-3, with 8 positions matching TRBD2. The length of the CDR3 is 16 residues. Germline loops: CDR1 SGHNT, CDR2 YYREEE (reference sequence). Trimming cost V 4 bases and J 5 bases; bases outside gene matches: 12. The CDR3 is CASSPPYAGGIDTQYF. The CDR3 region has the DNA TGTGCCAGCAGCCCACCCTATGCGGGAGGTATAGATACGCAGTATTTT.

This CDR3 reads CASSRAMEQGETQYF. For the CDR3, the DNA is TGTGCCAGCAGCCGAGCGATGGAACAGGGAGAGACCCAGTACTTC. The V call is TRBV14, the J call TRBJ2-5; a possible D gene is TRBD1 (6 bases). This CDR3 is 15 amino acids long. V was clipped by 4 bases and J by 4 bases, with 16 bases between them. Germline loops: CDR1 SGHDN, CDR2 FVKESK.

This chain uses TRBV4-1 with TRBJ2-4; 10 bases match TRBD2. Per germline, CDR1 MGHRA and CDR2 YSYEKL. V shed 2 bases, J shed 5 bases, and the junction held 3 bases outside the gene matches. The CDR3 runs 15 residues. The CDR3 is CASSQLAGAQNIQYF. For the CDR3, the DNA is TGCGCCAGCAGCCAACTAGCGGGGGCCCAAAACATTCAGTACTTC.

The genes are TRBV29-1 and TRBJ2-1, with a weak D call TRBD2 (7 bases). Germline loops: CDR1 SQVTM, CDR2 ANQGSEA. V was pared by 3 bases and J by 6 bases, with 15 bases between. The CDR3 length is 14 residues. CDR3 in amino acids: CSVDRGAGVNEQFF. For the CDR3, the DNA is TGCAGCGTTGATCGGGGGGCGGGGGTCAATGAGCAGTTCTTC.

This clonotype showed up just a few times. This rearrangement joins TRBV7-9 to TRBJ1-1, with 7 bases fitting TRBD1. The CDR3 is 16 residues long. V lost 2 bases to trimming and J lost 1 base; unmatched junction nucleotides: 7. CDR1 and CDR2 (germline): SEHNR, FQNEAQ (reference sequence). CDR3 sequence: CASSLLPGQPNTEAFF. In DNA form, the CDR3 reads TGTGCCAGCAGCTTATTACCGGGACAGCCGAACACTGAAGCTTTCTTT.

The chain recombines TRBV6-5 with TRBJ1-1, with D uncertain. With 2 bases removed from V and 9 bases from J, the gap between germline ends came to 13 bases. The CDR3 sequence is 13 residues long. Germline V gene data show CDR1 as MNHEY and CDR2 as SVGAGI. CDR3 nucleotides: TGTGCCAGCAGTTACGCCACGGGGTTTCAAGCTTTCTTT. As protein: CASSYATGFQAFF.